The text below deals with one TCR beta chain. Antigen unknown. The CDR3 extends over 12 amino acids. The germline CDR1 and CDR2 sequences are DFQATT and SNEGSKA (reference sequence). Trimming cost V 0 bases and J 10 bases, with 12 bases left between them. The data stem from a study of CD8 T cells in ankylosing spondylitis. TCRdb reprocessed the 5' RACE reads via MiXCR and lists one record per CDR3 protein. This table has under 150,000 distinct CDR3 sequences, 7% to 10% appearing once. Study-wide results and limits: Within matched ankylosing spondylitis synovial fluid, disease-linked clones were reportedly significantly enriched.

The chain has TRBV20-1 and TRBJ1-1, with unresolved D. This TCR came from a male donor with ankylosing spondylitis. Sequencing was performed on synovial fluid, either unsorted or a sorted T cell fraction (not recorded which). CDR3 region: CSARDGVRAAFF. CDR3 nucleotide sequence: TGCAGTGCTAGAGATGGGGTTCGAGCAGCTTTCTTT.